The rows below give T cell receptor beta chains drawn from one sample of a study of CD8 T cells in Susac syndrome. Each CDR3 protein is one row after TCRdb ran MiXCR on the immunoSEQ multiplex PCR reads. The sample lists about 150,000 distinct CDR3 sequences; approximately 95% were seen once. The sample was CD4+ T cells from PBMCs. These receptors were collected from a human donor with Susac syndrome. The CDR3 runs from the conserved cysteine through the conserved F or W. A D gene is named only where the DNA matches it firmly. Size is omitted from some rows. Given values are once, few, many or a class for expanded clones.

DNA,CDR3,V,D,size,J
TGTGCCAGCAGCCGCACCGGGACGGCCACAGATACGCAGTATTTT,CASSRTGTATDTQYF,TRBV11-2,NA,NA,TRBJ2-3
TGCAGTGCGGACGGGGGGCGCCAAGAGACCCAGTACTTC,CSADGGRQETQYF,TRBV20-1,NA,NA,TRBJ2-5
TGCAGTGCTGGGGGGGGAACCTATGGCTACACCTTC,CSAGGGTYGYTF,TRBV20-1,NA,once,TRBJ1-2
TGTGCCAGCAGCCAACTTCTTCCTAGAAGCTCAGAAGACTATGGCTACACCTTC,CASSQLLPRSSEDYGYTF,TRBV14,NA,NA,TRBJ1-2
TGTGCCAGTAGTGGGGCGGTCACAGATACGCAGTATTTT,CASSGAVTDTQYF,TRBV19,NA,once,TRBJ2-3
TGTGCCACCAGCAGAGTAGGCAGTCTCGGTGGCTACACCTTC,CATSRVGSLGGYTF,TRBV15,NA,NA,TRBJ1-2
TGTGCCAGCAGCTTGGAACAGGGGGTGAAGCAGTACTTC,CASSLEQGVKQYF,TRBV5-4,TRBD1,NA,TRBJ2-7
TGTGCCAGCAGTGAGAACAGGGGCCTCCAAGAGACCCAGTACTTC,CASSENRGLQETQYF,TRBV25-1,TRBD1,few,TRBJ2-5
TGTGCCAGCTCCAGGGTATATGACAATGAGCAGTTCTTC,CASSRVYDNEQFF,TRBV5-6,NA,NA,TRBJ2-1
TGTGCCAGCCTACTCGGGGTGGCCTACGAGCAGTACTTC,CASLLGVAYEQYF,TRBV6-6,NA,NA,TRBJ2-7
TGTGCCAGCAGCTTAGCACAGGGGCTTGCCTTTAATTCACCCCTCCACTTT,CASSLAQGLAFNSPLHF,TRBV7-9,TRBD1,NA,TRBJ1-6
TGTGCCAGCAGTTCCTACATCAATGAGCAGTTCTTC,CASSSYINEQFF,TRBV6-2/TRBV6-3,NA,NA,TRBJ2-1
TGTGCCAGTCGCAGCTCAACTAATGAAAAACTGTTTTTT,CASRSSTNEKLFF,TRBV19,NA,NA,TRBJ1-4
TGTGCCAGCAGCTTGGGTCAAACCCACTACGAGCAGTACTTC,CASSLGQTHYEQYF,TRBV5-6,NA,NA,TRBJ2-7
TGCAGTGCTAGTGAGCTTGACAGGGGGCAAGTGGACGAGCAGTACTTC,CSASELDRGQVDEQYF,TRBV20-1,TRBD1,NA,TRBJ2-7
TGTGCCAGCAGCTTGCGGGGCTCAGATACGCAGTATTTT,CASSLRGSDTQYF,TRBV5-4,NA,NA,TRBJ2-3
TGTGCCACCAGCAGAACGACAGGGGCCCATAATTCACCCCTCCACTTT,CATSRTTGAHNSPLHF,TRBV15,TRBD1,NA,TRBJ1-6
TGTGCCAGCAGTGGGGTATTACAGGGGGCCAATGGCTACACCTTC,CASSGVLQGANGYTF,TRBV9,TRBD1,NA,TRBJ1-2
TGCAGCGCCCAAGGCGAGGGGGCGGAATCAAACACTGAAGCTTTCTTT,CSAQGEGAESNTEAFF,TRBV29-1,TRBD1,NA,TRBJ1-1
TGTGCCAGCGGCGCGGGAATCATCCGGGGCTACACCTTC,CASGAGIIRGYTF,TRBV12-3/TRBV12-4,NA,NA,TRBJ1-2
TGTGCCAGCAGCTTGGAGACCTACGAGCAGTACTTC,CASSLETYEQYF,TRBV5-4,NA,few,TRBJ2-7
TGTGCCAGCAGGGCGACAGGGCTTAATTCACCCCTCCACTTT,CASRATGLNSPLHF,TRBV3-1,TRBD1,NA,TRBJ1-6
TGCAGTGCTAGAGCTCAGGGACAGGGGAATTCACCCCTCCACTTT,CSARAQGQGNSPLHF,TRBV20-1,TRBD1,NA,TRBJ1-6
TGTGCCAGCAGCCGAGCTAGCGGGGGGGAAGATACGCAGTATTTT,CASSRASGGEDTQYF,TRBV4-2,TRBD2,NA,TRBJ2-3
TGTGCCAGCTTGGCCCCCAGGGGCCAGGCAAGTGGCTACACCTTC,CASLAPRGQASGYTF,TRBV28,NA,NA,TRBJ1-2
TGTGCCAGCAGCCCCACAGAGACCGGGGAGCAGTACTTC,CASSPTETGEQYF,TRBV3-1,NA,NA,TRBJ2-7
TGTGCCAGCAGTGATAGTTCGGATGGCTACACCTTC,CASSDSSDGYTF,TRBV2,NA,NA,TRBJ1-2
TGTGCCATCAGTGAGTCAAGGGGGCAAACGTATGGCTACACCTTC,CAISESRGQTYGYTF,TRBV10-3,TRBD1,NA,TRBJ1-2
TGTGCCAGCAGCGTACAGACAAATTCACCCCTCCACTTT,CASSVQTNSPLHF,TRBV12-3/TRBV12-4,NA,NA,TRBJ1-6
TGTGCCATCAGTGAGTCGATAAGCCGTGACACTGAAGCTTTCTTT,CAISESISRDTEAFF,TRBV10-3,NA,NA,TRBJ1-1
TGTGCCACCAGCGTCCAGACAGGTCCCCAAGAGACCCAGTACTTC,CATSVQTGPQETQYF,TRBV15,NA,NA,TRBJ2-5
TGTGCCAGCAGCGATTGGGAGACCCAGTACTTC,CASSDWETQYF,TRBV7-2,NA,NA,TRBJ2-5
TGTGCCAGCAGTCCCAGTTGGGGGTGGTACAATGAGCAGTTCTTC,CASSPSWGWYNEQFF,TRBV27,NA,once,TRBJ2-1
TGTGCCACCAGCAGGGGACTGTCCACAGATACGCAGTATTTT,CATSRGLSTDTQYF,TRBV15,NA,NA,TRBJ2-3
TGTGCCAGCAGGGCGACTGGGTCCTACGAGCAGTACTTC,CASRATGSYEQYF,TRBV12-3/TRBV12-4,NA,few,TRBJ2-7
TGCGCCAGCAGCCAAGTCGGGTCTCTCTCCTACGAGCAGTACTTC,CASSQVGSLSYEQYF,TRBV4-1,NA,NA,TRBJ2-7
TGTGCCAGCAGCTCCTCTAGCAAGCAGTACTTC,CASSSSSKQYF,TRBV7-9,NA,NA,TRBJ2-7
TGTGCCAGCAGCTTAGCCGACAGGGTTGGTAAAGCTTTCTTT,CASSLADRVGKAFF,TRBV7-9,TRBD1,once,TRBJ1-1
TGCAGTGCTAAGCGGGGCCAAGAGACCCAGTACTTC,CSAKRGQETQYF,TRBV20-1,TRBD2,NA,TRBJ2-5
TGTGCCAGCACGCGAACAGATACGCAGTATTTT,CASTRTDTQYF,TRBV12-3/TRBV12-4,NA,NA,TRBJ2-3
TGTGCCAGCAGCTCCCGGACTAGCGGGGGGGCTCAGACCCAGTACTTC,CASSSRTSGGAQTQYF,TRBV7-2,TRBD2,NA,TRBJ2-5
TGTGCCAGTAGCGGACAGGGAAAGGATTCACCCCTCCACTTT,CASSGQGKDSPLHF,TRBV19,TRBD1,NA,TRBJ1-6
TGTGCCAGCAGCCTGACTAGATGGGAGACCCAGTACTTC,CASSLTRWETQYF,TRBV6-2/TRBV6-3,NA,NA,TRBJ2-5
TGCAGTGCTAAGAGGGGGCTCGGTTATAATTCACCCCTCCACTTT,CSAKRGLGYNSPLHF,TRBV20-1,TRBD1,NA,TRBJ1-6
TGCAGCGTTGAGGGTCAGGGTATTGGCTACACCTTC,CSVEGQGIGYTF,TRBV29-1,NA,NA,TRBJ1-2
TGCGCCAGCAGCCTGGGCCCCCCTGGACGAGGAAACGAGCAGTACTTC,CASSLGPPGRGNEQYF,TRBV5-1,NA,NA,TRBJ2-7
TGTGCCAGCAGTTTGTCAGGGGACTATGGCTACACCTTC,CASSLSGDYGYTF,TRBV12-3/TRBV12-4,NA,NA,TRBJ1-2
TGCAGCGTTGATTCGGGACAGGGGTTAGACGAGCAGTACTTC,CSVDSGQGLDEQYF,TRBV29-1,TRBD1,NA,TRBJ2-7
TGCAGTGCTAGTGAAGCCCCTACGACTGAAGCTTTCTTT,CSASEAPTTEAFF,TRBV20-1,NA,NA,TRBJ1-1
TGTGCCAGCAGCCAAGGGGCGAATCAGCCCCAGCATTTT,CASSQGANQPQHF,TRBV3-1,NA,once,TRBJ1-5
TGCAGCGTGGGACCCGAGGGGGGGGCCAACGTCCTGACTTTC,CSVGPEGGANVLTF,TRBV29-1,NA,NA,TRBJ2-6
TGTGCCAGCACCGCGGGGCAAGAGACCCAGTACTTC,CASTAGQETQYF,TRBV7-9,NA,NA,TRBJ2-5
TGTGCCAGCAGCTTAATCCAGGGCTTAAGGGAAGATACGCAGTATTTT,CASSLIQGLREDTQYF,TRBV7-9,NA,NA,TRBJ2-3
TGCAGTGCTAGCTTGGTGGGGGGGTTATACAATGAGCAGTTCTTC,CSASLVGGLYNEQFF,TRBV20-1,TRBD2,NA,TRBJ2-1
TGCAGCGTCTCCGGGACTAGCGGGGCCGGGGAGCTGTTTTTT,CSVSGTSGAGELFF,TRBV29-1,TRBD2,NA,TRBJ2-2